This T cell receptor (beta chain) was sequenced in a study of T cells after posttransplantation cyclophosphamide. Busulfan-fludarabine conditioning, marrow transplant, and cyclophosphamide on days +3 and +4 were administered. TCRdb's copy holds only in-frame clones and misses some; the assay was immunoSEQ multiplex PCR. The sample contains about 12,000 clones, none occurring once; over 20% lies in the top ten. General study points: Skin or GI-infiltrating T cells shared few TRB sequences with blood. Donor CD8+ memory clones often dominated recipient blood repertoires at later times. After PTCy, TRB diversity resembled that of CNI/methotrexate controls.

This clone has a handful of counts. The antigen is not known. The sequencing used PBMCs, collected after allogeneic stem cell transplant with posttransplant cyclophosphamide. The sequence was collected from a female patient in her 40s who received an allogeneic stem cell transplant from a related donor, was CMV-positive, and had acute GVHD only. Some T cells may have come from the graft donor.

CDR3 in amino acids: CASSVAELYWASITREQFF. The CDR3 region has the DNA TGTGCCAGCAGCGTAGCTGAGCTCTATTGGGCTAGCATAACTCGGGAGCAGTTCTTC. The chain couples TRBV9 to TRBJ2-1; D possibly corresponds to TRBD2 (5 bases). Germline V gene sequence: CDR1 SGDLS, CDR2 YYNGEE. V was pared by 0 bases and J by 10 bases, with 29 bases between. This CDR3 has 19 residues. Complete variable domain (other parts from reference TRBV9 and TRBJ2-1): DSGVTQTPKHLITATGQRVTLRCSPRSGDLSVYWYQQSLDQGLQFLIQYYNGEERAKGNILERFSAQQFPDLHSELNLSSLELGDSALYFCASSVAELYWASITREQFFGPGTRLTVL.